A selection of T cell receptor beta chains follows, all from one sample in a study of CD8+ T cells in alopecia areata. Method: immunoSEQ multiplex PCR; TCRdb's copy keeps in-frame clones and lacks some. This sample has about 160,000 clones, with around three fifths found just once. Sample: CD4+ T cells sorted from blood, taken at week 4, from a patient treated with tofacitinib. These receptors were obtained from a human donor with alopecia areata. Each CDR3 is given with its conserved first and last residue. D genes are given only for firm matches. Size is stated for part of the rows, as once, few or many counts, or as a class when the clone is expanded.

J gene: TRBJ2-2; D gene: TRBD1; clone size: -; V gene: TRBV29-1; CDR3 DNA: TGCAGCGTCGCAGGGACAGTAGGGGTGGCCACCGGGGAGCTGTTTTTT; CDR3 protein: CSVAGTVGVATGELFF
J gene: TRBJ1-1; D gene: TRBD1; clone size: -; V gene: TRBV5-4; CDR3 DNA: TGTGCCAGCAGGCCAGGGGGAGTGAACACTGAAGCTTTCTTT; CDR3 protein: CASRPGGVNTEAFF
J gene: TRBJ2-5; D gene: TRBD1; clone size: -; V gene: TRBV18; CDR3 DNA: TGTGCCAGCTCACAGCGGACAGGGGGAGGATTAGAGACCCAGTACTTC; CDR3 protein: CASSQRTGGGLETQYF
J gene: TRBJ1-2; D gene: -; clone size: few; V gene: TRBV6-6; CDR3 DNA: TGTGCCAGCAGTTACCTCTCAAACGGAGGCTACACCTTC; CDR3 protein: CASSYLSNGGYTF
J gene: TRBJ2-5; D gene: -; clone size: -; V gene: TRBV5-6; CDR3 DNA: TGTGCCAGCAGCTCCCCGAAGGGTTGGTACCAAGAGACCCAGTACTTC; CDR3 protein: CASSSPKGWYQETQYF
J gene: TRBJ2-6; D gene: -; clone size: -; V gene: TRBV9; CDR3 DNA: TGTGCCAGCAGCGGCCGTAGGCAACAGGACTCTGGGGCCAACGTCCTGACTTTC; CDR3 protein: CASSGRRQQDSGANVLTF
J gene: TRBJ2-3; D gene: TRBD2; clone size: -; V gene: TRBV29-1; CDR3 DNA: TGCAGCGTCTCAGGACTAGCGAGAGATACGCAGTATTTT; CDR3 protein: CSVSGLARDTQYF
J gene: TRBJ2-1; D gene: -; clone size: -; V gene: TRBV4-2; CDR3 DNA: TGTGCCAGCAGCCTGGCGGGCAGGGTGGGCCGGAGCTCCTACAATGAGCAGTTCTTC; CDR3 protein: CASSLAGRVGRSSYNEQFF
J gene: TRBJ1-2; D gene: -; clone size: few; V gene: TRBV18; CDR3 DNA: TGTGCCAGCTCACCACGGCCAGGGGACCTATTTAACTATGGCTACACCTTC; CDR3 protein: CASSPRPGDLFNYGYTF
J gene: TRBJ2-5; D gene: -; clone size: -; V gene: TRBV13; CDR3 DNA: TGTGCCAGCAGCCTACCCGGGGTTGGGGAGACCCAGTACTTC; CDR3 protein: CASSLPGVGETQYF
J gene: TRBJ2-5; D gene: -; clone size: -; V gene: TRBV13; CDR3 DNA: TGTGCCAGCAGCCGCGCCGGGGAGACCCAGTACTTC; CDR3 protein: CASSRAGETQYF
J gene: TRBJ2-2; D gene: -; clone size: few; V gene: TRBV4-3; CDR3 DNA: TGCGCCAGCAGCCAAGATCTCGGGGGAGCGAACACCGGGGAGCTGTTTTTT; CDR3 protein: CASSQDLGGANTGELFF
J gene: TRBJ2-3; D gene: -; clone size: -; V gene: TRBV7-3; CDR3 DNA: TGTGCCAGCAGCTTAGGGGACCTCTCGACCACAGATACGCAGTATTTT; CDR3 protein: CASSLGDLSTTDTQYF
J gene: TRBJ1-4; D gene: TRBD1; clone size: -; V gene: TRBV4-2; CDR3 DNA: TGTGCCAGCAGCCAAGAACCAGGGGGGCTTAATGAAAAACTGTTTTTT; CDR3 protein: CASSQEPGGLNEKLFF
J gene: TRBJ1-6; D gene: -; clone size: -; V gene: TRBV7-6; CDR3 DNA: TGTGCCAGCAGCTCCGGACCCCCAAATGGGAATTCACCCCTCCACTTT; CDR3 protein: CASSSGPPNGNSPLHF
J gene: TRBJ1-1; D gene: TRBD1; clone size: few; V gene: TRBV11-2; CDR3 DNA: TGTGCCAGCAGCCCATTGGACAGGGTCACTGAAGCTTTCTTT; CDR3 protein: CASSPLDRVTEAFF
J gene: TRBJ2-5; D gene: -; clone size: -; V gene: TRBV11-1; CDR3 DNA: TGTGCCAGCAGCTTCGGGGGCGCGGAAGAGACCCAGTACTTC; CDR3 protein: CASSFGGAEETQYF
J gene: TRBJ1-2; D gene: -; clone size: -; V gene: TRBV7-2; CDR3 DNA: TGTGCCAGCAGCCTCCCGCAGGGGCAGCATGGCTACACCTTC; CDR3 protein: CASSLPQGQHGYTF
J gene: TRBJ1-6; D gene: -; clone size: few; V gene: TRBV30; CDR3 DNA: TGTGCCTGGAGTGATCAGATGGGTTCACCCCTCCACTTT; CDR3 protein: CAWSDQMGSPLHF
J gene: TRBJ2-6; D gene: -; clone size: -; V gene: TRBV5-6; CDR3 DNA: TGTGCCAGCAGCAACAATAGGGTCTCTGGGGCCAACGTCCTGACTTTC; CDR3 protein: CASSNNRVSGANVLTF
J gene: TRBJ1-6; D gene: -; clone size: many; V gene: TRBV19; CDR3 DNA: TGTGCCAGTAGTACCGGGACATTGAAGGGTTCACCCCTCCACTTT; CDR3 protein: CASSTGTLKGSPLHF
J gene: TRBJ2-3; D gene: -; clone size: -; V gene: TRBV29-1; CDR3 DNA: TGCAGCGTTGATGGCTCCCGAGGCACAGATACGCAGTATTTT; CDR3 protein: CSVDGSRGTDTQYF
J gene: TRBJ2-7; D gene: -; clone size: -; V gene: TRBV6-1; CDR3 DNA: TGTGCCAGCAGTGAAGCCGCAGGCCTTTCCTACGAGCAGTACTTC; CDR3 protein: CASSEAAGLSYEQYF
J gene: TRBJ2-4; D gene: -; clone size: -; V gene: TRBV6-6; CDR3 DNA: TGTGCCAGCAGCCCCGCGGGTGCGAACATTCAGTACTTC; CDR3 protein: CASSPAGANIQYF
J gene: TRBJ1-1; D gene: -; clone size: -; V gene: TRBV29-1; CDR3 DNA: TGCAGCGTTGGGAAGTACTTGGGCATAAACACTGAAGCTTTCTTT; CDR3 protein: CSVGKYLGINTEAFF
J gene: TRBJ2-3; D gene: TRBD2; clone size: once; V gene: TRBV29-1; CDR3 DNA: TGCAGCGTGGTTCTAGCGGGGGGCCCCACAGATACGCAGTATTTT; CDR3 protein: CSVVLAGGPTDTQYF
J gene: TRBJ1-2; D gene: -; clone size: -; V gene: TRBV20-1; CDR3 DNA: TGCAGTGCCTCCGGGCCTAATGGCTACACCTTC; CDR3 protein: CSASGPNGYTF
J gene: TRBJ2-7; D gene: -; clone size: -; V gene: TRBV15; CDR3 DNA: TGTGCCACCAGCAGAAACTCCTACGAGCAGTACTTC; CDR3 protein: CATSRNSYEQYF
J gene: TRBJ1-2; D gene: -; clone size: -; V gene: TRBV19; CDR3 DNA: TGTGCCAGTAGTATAAGGGAAGGCGCTCGGGGCTACACCTTC; CDR3 protein: CASSIREGARGYTF
J gene: TRBJ2-1; D gene: TRBD2; clone size: -; V gene: TRBV14; CDR3 DNA: TGTGCCAGCAGAGACAGCGGGGGGGCCTACAATGAGCAGTTCTTC; CDR3 protein: CASRDSGGAYNEQFF
J gene: TRBJ1-2; D gene: -; clone size: -; V gene: TRBV29-1; CDR3 DNA: TGCAGCGTTGGGCAGAGCTATGGCTACACCTTC; CDR3 protein: CSVGQSYGYTF
J gene: TRBJ2-1; D gene: -; clone size: -; V gene: TRBV5-1; CDR3 DNA: TGCGCCAGCAGCTTGGGTCATCTAGCGGAGCAGTTCTTC; CDR3 protein: CASSLGHLAEQFF
J gene: TRBJ2-7; D gene: -; clone size: -; V gene: TRBV10-2; CDR3 DNA: TGCGCCAGCAGTCCGACAGCGCCCTACGAGCAGTACTTC; CDR3 protein: CASSPTAPYEQYF
J gene: TRBJ1-2; D gene: TRBD1; clone size: few; V gene: TRBV30; CDR3 DNA: TGTGCCTGGAGAAAATTCGGGGACAGGGGCACTAACTATGGCTACACCTTC; CDR3 protein: CAWRKFGDRGTNYGYTF
J gene: TRBJ2-7; D gene: TRBD1; clone size: -; V gene: TRBV29-1; CDR3 DNA: TGCAGCGTTGGACAGGGGCGTTCCTACGAGCAGTACTTC; CDR3 protein: CSVGQGRSYEQYF
J gene: TRBJ2-7; D gene: -; clone size: -; V gene: TRBV29-1; CDR3 DNA: TGCAGCGTTCTAGAATTGTACGAGCAGTACTTC; CDR3 protein: CSVLELYEQYF
J gene: TRBJ1-2; D gene: -; clone size: -; V gene: TRBV30; CDR3 DNA: TGTGCCTGGAGTGGGGGAGACTATGGCTACACCTTC; CDR3 protein: CAWSGGDYGYTF
J gene: TRBJ1-1; D gene: -; clone size: -; V gene: TRBV30; CDR3 DNA: TGTGCCTGGAGACTCCCTACCCTTTTGAACACTGAAGCTTTCTTT; CDR3 protein: CAWRLPTLLNTEAFF
J gene: TRBJ2-7; D gene: TRBD1; clone size: -; V gene: TRBV14; CDR3 DNA: TGTGCCAGCAGCCTTATACAGGGGTACGAGCAGTACTTC; CDR3 protein: CASSLIQGYEQYF
J gene: TRBJ2-5; D gene: -; clone size: -; V gene: TRBV30; CDR3 DNA: TGTGCCTGGAGTTCCCCTAATGTGCCTGGGACACGGGTAGAGACCCAGTACTTC; CDR3 protein: CAWSSPNVPGTRVETQYF
J gene: TRBJ1-5; D gene: -; clone size: once; V gene: TRBV27; CDR3 DNA: TGTGCCAGCAGTTTAGTGAGAGGACAGCCCCAGCATTTT; CDR3 protein: CASSLVRGQPQHF
J gene: TRBJ1-6; D gene: -; clone size: -; V gene: TRBV5-6; CDR3 DNA: TGTGCCAGCAGCTCTCGGATTTCCTATAATTCACCCCTCCACTTT; CDR3 protein: CASSSRISYNSPLHF
J gene: TRBJ2-3; D gene: -; clone size: once; V gene: TRBV30; CDR3 DNA: TGTGCCTGGAGTGTACGTGACTTGGATACGCAGTATTTT; CDR3 protein: CAWSVRDLDTQYF
J gene: TRBJ1-2; D gene: -; clone size: -; V gene: TRBV5-6; CDR3 DNA: TGTGCCAGCAGCTTCCCTACCACCGGGAGAGCTGATAGTGGCTACACCTTC; CDR3 protein: CASSFPTTGRADSGYTF
J gene: TRBJ2-3; D gene: TRBD2; clone size: -; V gene: TRBV29-1; CDR3 DNA: TGCAGCGTTGAGGACGGGGGGGAAACTAGCACAGATACGCAGTATTTT; CDR3 protein: CSVEDGGETSTDTQYF
J gene: TRBJ2-1; D gene: TRBD2; clone size: -; V gene: TRBV5-1; CDR3 DNA: TGCGCCAGCAGCTTGGGTGACGTCCCGGGACTAGTAGGCGGTGATAATGAGCAGTTCTTC; CDR3 protein: CASSLGDVPGLVGGDNEQFF
J gene: TRBJ2-7; D gene: -; clone size: -; V gene: TRBV30; CDR3 DNA: TGTGCCTGGAGGATAAGCGTGTCCTACGAGCAGTACTTC; CDR3 protein: CAWRISVSYEQYF
J gene: TRBJ1-1; D gene: -; clone size: -; V gene: TRBV2; CDR3 DNA: TGTGCCAGCTTGAAGGGACACCTGAACACTGAAGCTTTCTTT; CDR3 protein: CASLKGHLNTEAFF
J gene: TRBJ2-1; D gene: -; clone size: -; V gene: TRBV15; CDR3 DNA: TGTGCCACCAGCGCTCGGTCTAGCCTCAATGAGCAGTTCTTC; CDR3 protein: CATSARSSLNEQFF
J gene: TRBJ2-7; D gene: -; clone size: once; V gene: TRBV30; CDR3 DNA: TGTGCCTGGAGTGGCACAGGCGGGAAGCACGAGCAGTACTTC; CDR3 protein: CAWSGTGGKHEQYF
J gene: TRBJ2-3; D gene: -; clone size: few; V gene: TRBV29-1; CDR3 DNA: TGCAGCGTTCCCGCTGGGGATACGCAGTATTTT; CDR3 protein: CSVPAGDTQYF
J gene: TRBJ2-7; D gene: TRBD1; clone size: few; V gene: TRBV29-1; CDR3 DNA: TGCAGCGTTCAGGGACAGGGGGCTGCCTACGAGCAGTACTTC; CDR3 protein: CSVQGQGAAYEQYF
J gene: TRBJ1-6; D gene: TRBD1; clone size: -; V gene: TRBV18; CDR3 DNA: TGTGCCAGCTCACCCCAACAGGGGGCAGATAATTCACCCCTCCACTTT; CDR3 protein: CASSPQQGADNSPLHF
J gene: TRBJ1-5; D gene: -; clone size: -; V gene: TRBV7-8; CDR3 DNA: TGTGCCAGCAGCCGCGAATTTCTGAGGGATCAGCCCCAGCATTTT; CDR3 protein: CASSREFLRDQPQHF
J gene: TRBJ1-2; D gene: TRBD1; clone size: -; V gene: TRBV30; CDR3 DNA: TGTGCCTGGAGTGTTGACAGGGCCTATGGCTACACCTTC; CDR3 protein: CAWSVDRAYGYTF
J gene: TRBJ2-6; D gene: -; clone size: -; V gene: TRBV7-9; CDR3 DNA: TGTGCCAGCAGCTTATCTACTGGGGCCAACGTCCTGACTTTC; CDR3 protein: CASSLSTGANVLTF
J gene: TRBJ1-2; D gene: -; clone size: -; V gene: TRBV29-1; CDR3 DNA: TGCAGCGTAAATCTCGGGGACTTGAGTGCTCGAACCTTC; CDR3 protein: CSVNLGDLSARTF